This is a list of T cell receptor beta chains from one sample in a study of neurological immune-mediated disorders. MiXCR, applied by TCRdb to the 5' RACE reads, yields one record per CDR3 protein. The repertoire holds 40,000 to 50,000 distinct CDR3 sequences, with 10% as singletons. Sequencing used PBMCs. The source is a woman aged 40 to 55 with HTLV-1-associated myelopathy (HAM/TSP). Each CDR3 is given with its conserved first and last residue. D genes are given only for firm matches. Rows may omit the clone size; those that give it use once, few, many or a size class.

d_call j_call v_call clone_size cdr3_nt cdr3_aa
- TRBJ2-7 TRBV3-1 many TGTGCCAGCAGCCATGAGGGGGTGTTCTACGAGCAGTACTTC CASSHEGVFYEQYF
TRBD2 TRBJ2-5 TRBV5-4 many TGTGCCAGCAGCCCCCCACTTCCGGGACTAGCGGGGGGGCCCGTAGAGACCCAGTACTTC CASSPPLPGLAGGPVETQYF
TRBD1 TRBJ2-5 TRBV11-2 - TGTGCCAGCAGCTTTGGTCAGGGGGCTGGAGAGACCCAGTACTTC CASSFGQGAGETQYF
TRBD1 TRBJ2-2 TRBV10-2 many TGCGCCACCAAGACAGGGGCAATCGGGGAGCTGTTTTTT CATKTGAIGELFF
- TRBJ1-2 TRBV20-1 few TGCAGTGCCGGGGGGGGTCAGGGCAACTATGGCTACACCTTC CSAGGGQGNYGYTF
- TRBJ2-7 TRBV11-3 - TGTGCCAGCAGCTTAGGGCAGGGCGAGCAGTACTTC CASSLGQGEQYF
- TRBJ1-2 TRBV5-5 many TGTGCCAGCAGCTCGCGGCCAAGGGATAACTTAGGGCACTATGGCTACACCTTC CASSSRPRDNLGHYGYTF
TRBD1 TRBJ2-1 TRBV5-1 many TGCGCCAGCAGCTTTGCGGTTTTTGGACAGGGCCACAATGAGCAGTTCTTC CASSFAVFGQGHNEQFF
TRBD2 TRBJ2-7 TRBV7-8 many TGTGCCAGCAGCCCCGGACTAGCGGGGGGGCTATTATACGAGCAGTACTTC CASSPGLAGGLLYEQYF
TRBD1 TRBJ1-1 TRBV10-2 many TGCGCCAGCAGTGAAAACAGGGGCATTGAAGCTTTCTTT CASSENRGIEAFF
- TRBJ2-7 TRBV18 many TGTGCCAGCTCACCCAGTACCGGGGGCCCCTACGAGCAGTACTTC CASSPSTGGPYEQYF
- TRBJ2-2 TRBV5-1 - TGCGCCAGCAGGCTCGGGACCGGGGAGCTGTTTTTT CASRLGTGELFF
- TRBJ1-2 TRBV4-2 many TGTGCCAGCAGCCAAGGGCATCTCTATGGCTACACCTTC CASSQGHLYGYTF
- TRBJ1-2 TRBV5-1 many TGCGCCAGCAGCTTGACCCCCAGCTATGGCTACACCTTC CASSLTPSYGYTF
TRBD1 TRBJ1-2 TRBV20-1 many TGCAGTGCTAGATCCACAGGGGGCGATGGCTACACCTTC CSARSTGGDGYTF
TRBD2 TRBJ2-1 TRBV4-2 many TGTGCCAGCAGCCAACAAAGACTAGCGGGGTTCCCCCGCTCCTACAATGAGCAGTTCTTC CASSQQRLAGFPRSYNEQFF
- TRBJ1-1 TRBV21-1 many TGTGCCAGCAGCAAAGCGACCGATCAGCCCCCGAACACTGAAGCTTTCTTT CASSKATDQPPNTEAFF
TRBD2 TRBJ2-3 TRBV6-5 few TGTGCCAGCAGTTATGCGGGAGAGAACACAGATACGCAGTATTTT CASSYAGENTDTQYF
- TRBJ2-5 TRBV4-3 many TGCGCCAGCAGCCAAGATTGGGCACAAGAGACCCAGTACTTC CASSQDWAQETQYF
TRBD1 TRBJ2-7 TRBV4-1 - TGCGCCAGCAGCCAACTGGGACAGAGAGTTCGGGAGCAGTACTTC CASSQLGQRVREQYF
TRBD2 TRBJ2-7 TRBV5-1 - TGCGCCAGCAGCTTGGAGGCTAGCGGGGTCACCAACGAGCAGTACTTT CASSLEASGVTNEQYF
- TRBJ1-1 TRBV5-1 many TGCGCCAGCCTACCGGGGGGGGCGGTTACTGAAGCTTTCTTT CASLPGGAVTEAFF
- TRBJ1-1 TRBV7-9 many TGTGCCAGCAGCTTTATCCAGGGTCCGAACACTGAAGCTTTCTTT CASSFIQGPNTEAFF
- TRBJ2-7 TRBV29-1 many TGCAGCGTACGACGGGGAGCCTACGAGCAGTACTTC CSVRRGAYEQYF
- TRBJ2-5 TRBV9 many TGTGCCAGCAGCGTCTCGTCGACCGAGGGGGAGACCCAGTACTTC CASSVSSTEGETQYF
- TRBJ1-5 TRBV7-2 many TGTGCCAGCAGCTTCACCGGGATCAATCAGCCCCAGCATTTT CASSFTGINQPQHF
- TRBJ2-2 TRBV4-3 many TGCGCCAGCAGCCGAGGACTCACCGGGGAGCTGTTTTTT CASSRGLTGELFF
- TRBJ2-6 TRBV15 many TGTGCCACCAGTCTAGCAGCAGGATCTGGGGCCAACGTCCTGACTTTC CATSLAAGSGANVLTF
TRBD1 TRBJ2-5 TRBV29-1 many TGCAGCGTTGAAGATATGAGGACAGGGGGGAAGACCCAGTACTTC CSVEDMRTGGKTQYF
TRBD2 TRBJ2-7 TRBV6-2/TRBV6-3 few TGTGCCAGCAGCCCAAGGGCGTCTAGCGGTACCTACGAGCAGTACTTC CASSPRASSGTYEQYF
TRBD2 TRBJ2-3 TRBV5-1 many TGCGCCAGCAGCTTGGGGACTAGCGGCACAGATACGCAGTATTTT CASSLGTSGTDTQYF
- TRBJ2-2 TRBV11-2 many TGTGCCAGCAGCTTAGATCCCCAGCCCACCGGGGAGCTGTTTTTT CASSLDPQPTGELFF
- TRBJ2-7 TRBV6-5 many TGTGCCAGCAGTTTTGGGTACGAGCAGTACTTC CASSFGYEQYF
- TRBJ2-2 TRBV10-2 many TGCGCCAGCAGTGACCCAAATACGGGGACCGGGGAGCTGTTTTTT CASSDPNTGTGELFF
- TRBJ2-1 TRBV11-2 many TGTGCCAGCAGCTTAGCCGTCCATGAGCAGTTCTTC CASSLAVHEQFF
- TRBJ2-7 TRBV18 many TGTGCCAGCTCACCCGACAGGTCTACCACCTACGAGCAGTACTTC CASSPDRSTTYEQYF
- TRBJ2-7 TRBV5-1 many TGCGCCAGCAGCCCGGACAGACCCTACGAGCAGTACTTC CASSPDRPYEQYF
- TRBJ2-7 TRBV20-1 - TGCAGTGCTAGCGGGGTAAGCGACTACGAGCAGTACTTC CSASGVSDYEQYF
- TRBJ1-3 TRBV4-1 many TGCGCCAGCAGCGTGCCAGGGTCTGGAAACACCATATATTTT CASSVPGSGNTIYF
- TRBJ2-5 TRBV15 many TGTGCCACCAGCAGAGGACCATACGGACAAGAGACCCAGTACTTC CATSRGPYGQETQYF
TRBD2 TRBJ2-3 TRBV7-2 many TGTGCCAGCAGCACCCGGACTAGCGGGGGGTCCACAGATACGCAGTATTTT CASSTRTSGGSTDTQYF
TRBD2 TRBJ2-5 TRBV5-6 many TGTGCCAGCAGCCCCAAAACCGGGGGGGAGACCCAGTACTTC CASSPKTGGETQYF
TRBD2 TRBJ2-1 TRBV10-1 many TGCGCCAGCAGTGAGTGGCCCGGGGGGTATTCAGCGGGCAATGAGCAGTTCTTC CASSEWPGGYSAGNEQFF
- TRBJ1-1 TRBV5-1 many TGCGCCAGCAGCTTGGTCACGATGGGGAGTGGTGGGAACACTGAAGCTTTCTTT CASSLVTMGSGGNTEAFF
- TRBJ2-7 TRBV21-1 many TGTGCCAGCAGCACTAGTACGGACAGGGGGGCGTTAGAGCAGTACTTC CASSTSTDRGALEQYF
- TRBJ1-4 TRBV7-2 many TGTGCCAGCAGCTTAGGGGGAGCTAATGAAAAACTGTTTTTT CASSLGGANEKLFF
TRBD1 TRBJ1-1 TRBV7-8 many TGTGCCAGCAGCCAGGACAGGGACACTGAAGCTTTCTTT CASSQDRDTEAFF
- TRBJ2-1 TRBV6-1 many TGTGCCAGCAGTGAGGGAAGCTCCTACAATGAGCAGTTCTTC CASSEGSSYNEQFF
TRBD1 TRBJ2-3 TRBV20-1 many TGCAGTGCTAGAGAAAACAGGGGTTTGGCAGATACGCAGTATTTT CSARENRGLADTQYF
- TRBJ2-2 TRBV7-2 medium-sized TGTGCCAGCAGCCGGGGCGCGAACACCGGGGAGCTGTTTTTT CASSRGANTGELFF
TRBD2 TRBJ2-3 TRBV5-6 many TGTGCCAGCAGCCGGCGGGGGACTAGCGGGAACACAGATACGCAGTATTTT CASSRRGTSGNTDTQYF
TRBD1 TRBJ1-3 TRBV5-1 many TGCGCCAGCAGCTTGTCGACAGGGGCAAACACCATATATTTT CASSLSTGANTIYF
TRBD2 TRBJ2-3 TRBV7-2 many TGTGCCAGCAGCTCGGGACTAGCGGGGGCCCCTGCGGTGACGCAGTATTTT CASSSGLAGAPAVTQYF
- TRBJ1-3 TRBV10-3 many TGTGCCATCAGTGACGCCGCGCCGGGCTCTGGAAACACCATATATTTT CAISDAAPGSGNTIYF
- TRBJ2-6 TRBV7-2 - TGTGCCAGCAGCATCGTGCTGGGGGCTGGGGCCAACGTCCTGACTTTC CASSIVLGAGANVLTF
- TRBJ2-6 TRBV15 many TGTGCCACCGGACATGCCTCTGGGGCCAACGTCCTGACTTTC CATGHASGANVLTF
TRBD2 TRBJ2-2 TRBV4-3 - TGCGCTATCAGCCCCCTGGGGACTAGCAAGAACACCGGGGAGCTGTTTTTT CAISPLGTSKNTGELFF